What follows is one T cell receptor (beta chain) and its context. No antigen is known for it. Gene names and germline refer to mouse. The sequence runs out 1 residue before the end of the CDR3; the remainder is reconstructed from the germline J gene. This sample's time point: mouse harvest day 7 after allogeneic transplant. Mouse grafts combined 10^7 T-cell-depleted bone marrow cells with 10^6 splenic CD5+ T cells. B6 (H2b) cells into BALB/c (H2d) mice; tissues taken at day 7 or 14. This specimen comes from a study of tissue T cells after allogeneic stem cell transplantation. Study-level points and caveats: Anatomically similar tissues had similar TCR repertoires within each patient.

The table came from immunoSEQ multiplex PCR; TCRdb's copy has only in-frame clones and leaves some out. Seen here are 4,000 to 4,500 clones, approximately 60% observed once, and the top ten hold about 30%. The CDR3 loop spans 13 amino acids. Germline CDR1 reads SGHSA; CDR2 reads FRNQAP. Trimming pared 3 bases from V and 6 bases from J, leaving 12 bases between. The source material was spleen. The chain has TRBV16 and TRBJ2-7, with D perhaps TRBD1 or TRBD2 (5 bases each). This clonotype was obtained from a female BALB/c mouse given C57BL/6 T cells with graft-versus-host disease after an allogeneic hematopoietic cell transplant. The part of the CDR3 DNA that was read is TGTGCAAGCAGCTTTACCGGGGCGCGTGAACAGTAC. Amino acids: CASSFTGAREQY. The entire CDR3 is CASSFTGAREQYF.